A selection of T cell receptor beta chains follows, all from one sample in a study of early stage breast cancer tumors. The data were produced by immunoSEQ multiplex PCR, yet TCRdb's version contains in-frame clones alone and is incomplete. This repertoire shows more than 65,000 clones, approximately 84% found once; its top ten account for about 4.5%. The sample consisted of blood. The receptor source for this set is a person between 35 and 49 years old with breast cancer. Both conserved end residues are part of each CDR3. A D gene is named only where the DNA matches it firmly. Not every row has a clone size; where given, it reads once, few, many or a size class.

d_gene | j_gene | abundance | v_gene | CDR3aa | CDR3nt
TRBD2 | TRBJ2-3 | . | TRBV9 | CASSLGPGLALRGDTQYF | TGTGCCAGCAGCTTAGGACCGGGACTAGCTCTCAGGGGGGATACGCAGTATTTT
. | TRBJ1-1 | . | TRBV19 | CASSIISTGEAFF | TGTGCCAGTAGTATAATATCTACGGGTGAAGCTTTCTTT
. | TRBJ1-1 | . | TRBV5-1 | CASSQTGNTEAFF | TGCGCCAGCAGCCAGACAGGGAACACTGAAGCTTTCTTT
. | TRBJ2-5 | . | TRBV7-2 | CASSLARTAQETQYF | TGTGCCAGCAGCTTAGCCAGGACAGCCCAAGAGACCCAGTACTTC
TRBD1 | TRBJ2-6 | . | TRBV2 | CASSGGTGGPVRSSGANVLTF | TGTGCCAGCAGTGGCGGGACAGGGGGCCCTGTGAGAAGCTCTGGGGCCAACGTCCTGACTTTC
. | TRBJ2-3 | . | TRBV19 | CASSIAGATDTQYF | TGTGCCAGTAGTATAGCGGGAGCCACAGATACGCAGTATTTT
TRBD1 | TRBJ2-1 | . | TRBV28 | CASSRDRYNEQFF | TGTGCCAGCAGCCGGGACAGGTACAATGAGCAGTTCTTC
. | TRBJ2-1 | . | TRBV7-8 | CASSRDYNEQFF | TGTGCCAGCAGCCGGGACTACAATGAGCAGTTCTTC
. | TRBJ1-1 | . | TRBV27 | CASSLVQGLFAEAFF | TGTGCCAGCAGTTTAGTTCAGGGGCTCTTTGCTGAAGCTTTCTTT
. | TRBJ2-7 | . | TRBV30 | CAWRGGAARKPYEQYF | TGTGCCTGGAGAGGCGGGGCGGCCCGAAAGCCCTACGAGCAGTACTTC
TRBD1 | TRBJ1-2 | . | TRBV18 | CASSPRQGNYGYTF | TGTGCCAGCTCACCAAGACAGGGTAATTATGGCTACACCTTC
. | TRBJ1-3 | . | TRBV6-1 | CASSQRAAGNTIYF | TGTGCCAGCAGTCAAAGGGCAGCTGGAAACACCATATATTTT
TRBD1 | TRBJ1-1 | few | TRBV5-1 | CASSYQGAENTEAFF | TGCGCCAGCAGCTACCAGGGGGCGGAGAACACTGAAGCTTTCTTT
. | TRBJ2-3 | . | TRBV5-1 | CASSLVGRVTDTQYF | TGCGCCAGCAGCTTGGTGGGACGGGTCACAGATACGCAGTATTTT
. | TRBJ1-1 | . | TRBV30 | CAWNPGPGNTEAFF | TGTGCCTGGAATCCGGGACCCGGAAACACTGAAGCTTTCTTT
TRBD1 | TRBJ1-2 | . | TRBV9 | CASSDRGQYGYTF | TGTGCCAGCTCGGACAGGGGGCAATATGGCTACACCTTC
. | TRBJ1-1 | . | TRBV6-5 | CASSYSSGVRTEAFF | TGTGCCAGCAGTTACTCCTCAGGGGTGAGAACTGAAGCTTTCTTT
TRBD1 | TRBJ2-1 | . | TRBV30 | CAWFGTGVHEQFF | TGTGCCTGGTTCGGGACAGGGGTACATGAGCAGTTCTTC
. | TRBJ1-5 | once | TRBV28 | CASSISGAAQPQHF | TGTGCCAGCAGCATATCAGGGGCCGCTCAGCCCCAGCATTTT
. | TRBJ2-7 | . | TRBV5-4 | CASSGGPSYEQYF | TGTGCCAGCTCCGGGGGGCCTTCCTACGAGCAGTACTTC
TRBD1 | TRBJ2-1 | . | TRBV5-1 | CASKSTGGATWTTSEQFF | TGCGCCAGCAAGTCGACAGGGGGCGCGACTTGGACCACAAGTGAGCAGTTCTTC
. | TRBJ1-5 | . | TRBV19 | CASSARTALNQPQHF | TGTGCCAGTAGTGCCCGGACAGCCCTTAATCAGCCCCAGCATTTT
. | TRBJ2-1 | . | TRBV19 | CASTQTFSYNEQFF | TGTGCCAGTACCCAGACCTTCTCCTACAATGAGCAGTTCTTC
. | TRBJ2-2 | few | TRBV6-4 | CASSVDETGELFF | TGTGCCAGCAGTGTGGACGAAACCGGGGAGCTGTTTTTT
. | TRBJ2-2 | once | TRBV6-5 | CASGAAADTGELFF | TGTGCCAGTGGGGCGGCGGCCGACACCGGGGAGCTGTTTTTT
. | TRBJ2-2 | few | TRBV30 | CAWSVRVGELFF | TGTGCCTGGAGTGTACGGGTCGGGGAGCTGTTTTTT
. | TRBJ1-2 | . | TRBV2 | CASSVLNSNYGYTF | TGTGCCAGCAGTGTCTTGAATTCTAACTATGGCTACACCTTC
. | TRBJ2-7 | . | TRBV23-1 | CASVRGVAAHKSPFEQYF | TGCGCCAGCGTCCGGGGAGTAGCCGCCCATAAATCCCCGTTCGAGCAGTACTTC
. | TRBJ2-2 | . | TRBV6-1 | CASSEPSQPKNTGELFF | TGTGCCAGCAGTGAGCCCTCCCAGCCTAAGAACACCGGGGAGCTGTTTTTT
. | TRBJ2-5 | . | TRBV18 | CASSPGGEGTQYF | TGTGCCAGCTCACCAGGAGGAGAGGGGACCCAGTACTTC